These 17 T cell receptor beta chains originate from one sample sequenced in a study of CD8 T cells in Susac syndrome. cDNA came from about 0.5 to 1 ug RNA primed by random hexamers. TCRdb called the immunoSEQ multiplex PCR reads again in MiXCR, with one record for every CDR3 protein. The data contain 300,000 or so distinct CDR3 sequences, 90% to 95% of them singletons. The sequencing input was CD4+ T cells from PBMCs. All receptors come from a human donor with multiple sclerosis.

CDR3 sequence (DNA): TGCAGCAGTGGAGGGACTAGCAGGGCAGATACGCAGTATTTT. This gives the protein CSSGGTSRADTQYF. This chain links TRBV20-1 with TRBJ2-3; TRBD2 agrees at 9 bases. The CDR3 has 14 amino acids. Germline assignment: CDR1 DFQATT and CDR2 SNEGSKA (reference sequence).

This chain links TRBV20-1 with TRBJ1-2; weak D call: TRBD1 (6 bases). From germline, CDR1 is DFQATT and CDR2 SNEGSKA (reference sequence). V was cut by 0 bases and J by 8 bases, with 22 bases left in between. The CDR3 is made up of 16 amino acids. The DNA of the CDR3 is TGCAGTGCTAGAGAAATGGGGGGCAGGGATCTGAGAGGCTACACCTTC. The encoded protein is CSAREMGGRDLRGYTF.

The chain joins TRBV11-2 to TRBJ1-1, with 10 bases aligning to TRBD1. CDR3 size: 15 residues. V lost 1 base to trimming and J lost 10 bases; unmatched junction nucleotides: 9. CDR1 is SGHAT, CDR2 FQNNGV, per germline. DNA of the CDR3: TGTGCCAGCAGCTTAGTGGCCCCCGGACAGGGGGGAGCTTTCTTT. Residues: CASSLVAPGQGGAFF. The full variable domain, rest sourced from reference TRBV11-2 and TRBJ1-1, is EAGVAQSPRYKIIEKRQSVAFWCNPISGHATLYWYQQILGQGPKLLIQFQNNGVVDDSQLPKDRFSAERLKGVDSTLKIQPAKLEDSAVYLCASSLVAPGQGGAFFGQGTRLTVV.

CDR3 coding DNA: TGCGCCAGCAGTCAGGGGGTAGCGGGAGGGCCAGGCAATGAGCAGTTCTTC. Encoded protein: CASSQGVAGGPGNEQFF. The rearrangement joins TRBV23-1 to TRBJ2-1; 11 positions match TRBD2. Being an ORF, TRBV23-1 has a function that is uncertain. The CDR3 is made up of 17 amino acids. Trimming took 3 bases from V and 6 from J; bases not matched to a gene: 10.

The chain links TRBV11-2 to TRBJ2-5; D is undetermined. V was pared by 6 bases and J by 4 bases, with 15 bases between. This CDR3 region has 14 residues. CDR1 and CDR2 from the germline V gene are SGHAT and FQNNGV. The chain's CDR3 is CASSYNSSPETQYF. CDR3 sequence (DNA): TGTGCCAGCAGTTACAACTCCTCGCCAGAGACCCAGTACTTC.

V is TRBV12-5 and J is TRBJ1-2; TRBD1 aligns across 7 bases. The germline gives CDR1 LGHNT, CDR2 FRNRAP. CDR3 length: 18 residues. V trimming: 0 bases; J trimming: 2 bases; junction bases outside the gene matches: 12. For the CDR3, the DNA is TGTGCTAGTGGTTTGGTACCCAATCACAGGGGAACCAACTATGGCTACACCTTC. Protein: CASGLVPNHRGTNYGYTF. The full variable domain, completed using reference TRBV12-5 and TRBJ1-2, is DARVTQTPRHKVTEMGQEVTMRCQPILGHNTVFWYRQTMMQGLELLAYFRNRAPLDDSGMPKDRFSAEMPDATLATLKIQPSEPRDSAVYFCASGLVPNHRGTNYGYTFGSGTRLTVV.

This clonotype has only a few counts. Germline and junction disagree at one end, which may indicate a read error. This sequence joins TRBV20-1 and TRBJ1-1; weak D call: TRBD1 (5 bases). This CDR3 is built from 12 residues. Germline CDR1 reads DFQATT; CDR2 reads SNEGSKA (reference sequence). CDR3 DNA: TGCAGTGCTACCCATACGGGGCTGAAGAAAGCCTTT. Translated, it gives CSATHTGLKKAF.

The V gene is TRBV2, the J gene TRBJ1-5; D is unresolved. CDR3 length: 14 amino acids. V was cut by 3 bases and J by 4 bases, with 10 bases left in between. Germline CDR1 reads SNHLY; CDR2 reads FYNNEI. The CDR3 sequence is CASSDRSFNQPQHF. The CDR3 nucleotides read TGTGCCAGCAGTGACCGTTCATTTAATCAGCCCCAGCATTTT. Combining the CDR3 with reference TRBV2 and TRBJ1-5 gives the whole variable domain EPEVTQTPSHQVTQMGQEVILRCVPISNHLYFYWYRQILGQKVEFLVSFYNNEISEKSEIFDDQFSVERPDGSNFTLKIRSTKLEDSAMYFCASSDRSFNQPQHFGDGTRLSIL.

This clonotype was seen only once. The V and J genes are TRBV5-1 and TRBJ2-5, with D uncertain. Germline CDR1 is SGHRS and CDR2 is YFSETQ. Trimming took 1 base from V and 2 from J, leaving 12 bases between them. The CDR3 sequence is 15 residues long. CDR3: CASSLNRTSQETQYF. CDR3 bases: TGCGCCAGCAGCTTGAATAGGACCTCTCAAGAGACCCAGTACTTC. The full variable domain, with the rest looked up from reference TRBV5-1 and TRBJ2-5, is KAGVTQTPRYLIKTRGQQVTLSCSPISGHRSVSWYQQTPGQGLQFLFEYFSETQRNKGNFPGRFSGRQFSNSRSEMNVSTLELGDSALYLCASSLNRTSQETQYFGPGTRLLVL.

CDR3 protein: CASTLRGSGGRQETQYF. For the CDR3, the DNA is TGTGCCAGCACCCTCAGGGGGAGCGGGGGGCGCCAAGAGACCCAGTACTTC. The V and J genes are TRBV7-9 and TRBJ2-5; 9 positions agree with TRBD2. This CDR3 has 17 amino acids. Germline V CDR1 and CDR2: SEHNR, FQNEAQ (reference sequence). V shed 7 bases and J 1 base; nucleotides not matched to a gene: 13.

The genes are TRBV20-1 and TRBJ1-2, with D unclear. V dropped 6 bases and J dropped 4 bases, with 15 bases sitting between them. Germline CDR1 DFQATT, CDR2 SNEGSKA (reference sequence). The length of the CDR3 is 13 residues. Here the CDR3 reads CSAVSRGAYGYTF. CDR3 nucleotides: TGCAGTGCCGTATCACGAGGTGCCTATGGCTACACCTTC.

The CDR3 is CSVGTVNTEAFF. CDR3 coding DNA: TGCAGCGTTGGCACAGTGAACACTGAAGCTTTCTTT. The chain recombines TRBV29-1 with TRBJ1-1; D is uncertain. The CDR3 has 12 residues. The V gene lost 4 bases and the J gene lost 0 bases, with 6 bases spanning the gap. The V gene's germline CDR1 is SQVTM and CDR2 ANQGSEA. Full variable domain (missing parts from reference TRBV29-1 and TRBJ1-1): SAVISQKPSRDICQRGTSLTIQCQVDSQVTMMFWYRQQPGQSLTLIATANQGSEATYESGFVIDKFPISRPNLTFSTLTVSNMSPEDSSIYLCSVGTVNTEAFFGQGTRLTVV.

The gene calls are TRBV29-1 and TRBJ2-3, with D maybe TRBD1 (5 bases). V was cut by 5 bases and J by 3 bases, with 9 bases left in between. This CDR3 comprises 12 residues. Germline CDR1 is SQVTM and CDR2 is ANQGSEA. In DNA form, the CDR3 reads TGCAGCGTTCACGACAGTACAGATACGCAGTATTTT. Translation: CSVHDSTDTQYF.

This clonotype showed up just a few times. At one of its ends the junction is not consistent with the germline gene, which may arise from a read error. This rearrangement joins TRBV7-2 to TRBJ2-3; D is unclear. This CDR3 is built from 15 residues. Germline CDR1 SGHTA, CDR2 FQGNSA. Here the CDR3 reads CASSLEAGGTDTQYF. The CDR3 bases are TGTGCCAGCAGTTTAGAGGCTGGGGGCACAGATACGCAGTATTTT.

This clonotype was seen a few times. This chain uses TRBV30 with TRBJ2-5; TRBD1 aligns across 7 bases. The junction had 3 bases not matched to a gene; V was cut back by 0 bases and J by 2 bases. This CDR3 spans 14 amino acids. Germline CDR1 is GTSNPN and CDR2 is SVGIG (reference sequence). CDR3 residues: CAWSVQGPQETQYF. The CDR3 DNA reads TGTGCCTGGAGTGTACAGGGGCCTCAAGAGACCCAGTACTTC.

The V gene is TRBV7-2, the J gene TRBJ2-3; possible D gene TRBD2, 6 bases. V was clipped by 5 bases and J by 2 bases, with 17 bases between them. The CDR3 length is 16 residues. CDR1 is SGHTA, CDR2 FQGNSA, per germline. The CDR3 sequence: CASSPALGLPTDTQYF. CDR3 in DNA: TGTGCCAGCAGCCCAGCGCTAGGACTACCCACAGATACGCAGTATTTT. Using reference TRBV7-2 and TRBJ2-3 for the parts outside the CDR3, the full variable domain is GAGVSQSPSNKVTEKGKDVELRCDPISGHTALYWYRQSLGQGLEFLIYFQGNSAPDKSGLPSDRFSAERTGGSVSTLTIQRTQQEDSAVYLCASSPALGLPTDTQYFGPGTRLTVL.

The chain has TRBV3-1 and TRBJ2-7, with D perhaps matching TRBD2 (5 bases). CDR1 LGHDT and CDR2 YNNKEL come from the germline V gene (reference sequence). CDR3 length: 17 residues. V was cut by 6 bases and J by 2 bases, with 23 bases left in between. CDR3 residues: CASSTHEVASWAYEQYF. The CDR3 nucleotides read TGTGCCAGCAGTACCCACGAGGTAGCGTCTTGGGCCTACGAGCAGTACTTC.